This entry describes one T cell receptor beta chain. TCRdb's table, derived via immunoSEQ multiplex PCR, lists solely in-frame clones and lacks some. The sample has some 2,400,000 clones; 90% to 96% are singletons. This sample was taken from a study of shared clonotypes between healthy human individuals. V gave up 4 bases and J gave up 7 bases; unmatched junction bases: 16. Germline V gives CDR1 SGDLS, CDR2 YYNGEE. The CDR3 loop spans 16 amino acids. Sequenced input: naive CD4+ T cells sorted from blood. Subset described: CD45RA+ positively selected. The sequence was obtained from a man aged 18-30 years in good health. The rearrangement uses TRBV9 and TRBJ1-1; 7 positions agree with TRBD1. The CDR3 DNA sequence: TGTGCCAGCAGCCCACGGAGACAGGGTGAGAAGAGTGAAGCTTTCTTT. Its protein product is CASSPRRQGEKSEAFF.